These 19 T cell receptor beta chains originate from one sample sequenced in a study of blood T cell repertoires in COVID-19. Clones were read by immunoSEQ multiplex PCR, and TCRdb kept only the in-frame ones, dropping some. The repertoire includes roughly 330,000 clones, about 87% of them detected once, and 5.3% sits in the top ten. Material: PBMCs or T cells enriched from blood (not recorded which). The receptors stem from a woman under 40 who had recovered from COVID-19.

This chain connects TRBV18 to TRBJ2-3; no definite D call. This CDR3 contains 16 residues. CDR1 is KGHSH and CDR2 is LQKENI in the germline V gene. Trimming removed 0 bases from V and 2 bases from J, with 12 bases in between. This chain's CDR3 is CASSPPGSKFTDTQYF. The CDR3 coding sequence is TGTGCCAGCTCACCACCCGGGTCGAAATTCACAGATACGCAGTATTTT.

The chain recombines TRBV6-4 with TRBJ1-5, with a possible D match to TRBD1 (6 bases). Germline V gene lookup returns CDR1 MRHNA and CDR2 SNTAGT. Trimming cost V 2 bases and J 7 bases, with 15 bases left between them. CDR3 length: 15 residues. The CDR3 loop is CASSDRPGDGQPQHF. For the CDR3, the DNA is TGTGCCAGCAGTGACCGTCCAGGGGATGGACAGCCCCAGCATTTT.

The rearrangement joins TRBV5-6 to TRBJ1-3; D uncertain. Germline V gene sequence: CDR1 SGHDT, CDR2 YYEEEE. Trimming removed 2 bases from V and 0 bases from J, with 6 bases in between. The CDR3 extends over 14 amino acids. This CDR3 is CASSFPSSGNTIYF. As DNA, the CDR3 is TGTGCCAGCAGCTTTCCGAGCTCTGGAAACACCATATATTTT.

This clone was detected a few times. The chain recombines TRBV11-3 with TRBJ2-1, with TRBD2 matching over 10 bases. The CDR3 is 15 residues long. From germline, CDR1 is SGHNT and CDR2 YENEEA. Trimming took 3 bases from V and 7 from J; bases not matched to a gene: 6. The CDR3 DNA sequence: TGTGCCAGCAGCTTCGGCGAGCGGGGGGGGAATGAGCAGTTCTTC. Its protein is CASSFGERGGNEQFF.

J is TRBJ2-1 and V is TRBV28; 7 bases line up with TRBD2. With 8 bases clipped from V and 4 bases from J, the junction kept 8 bases outside the gene matches. CDR3 length: 14 residues. The germline V gene encodes CDR1 MDHEN and CDR2 SYDVKM. The CDR3 coding sequence is TGTGCCAGCCTTCCGCGGGGGTTGTACAATGAGCAGTTCTTC. Translating gives CASLPRGLYNEQFF.

The chain has TRBV7-2 and TRBJ2-7, with no clear D. Germline assignment: CDR1 SGHTA and CDR2 FQGNSA. Trimming shortened V by 4 bases and J by 2 bases, and 6 bases separated the two germline ends. CDR3 length: 12 amino acids. The CDR3 DNA reads as TGTGCCAGCAGCTCGGTGGCCTACGAGCAGTACTTC. This translates into CASSSVAYEQYF.

This chain connects TRBV2 to TRBJ2-7, with 7 bases fitting TRBD2. The CDR3 is 15 amino acids. V lost 7 bases and J lost 2; bases outside the gene matches: 11. Germline loops: CDR1 SNHLY, CDR2 FYNNEI. The CDR3 DNA sequence: TGTGCCAGCATGAGAGAGCGGGGAGCTACCTACGAGCAGTACTTC. This sequence encodes CASMRERGATYEQYF.

This chain links TRBV6-2 or TRBV6-3 with TRBJ2-1, with TRBD2 as a possible D gene (6 bases). Trimming took off 6 bases at V and 10 bases at J, with 16 bases between the two ends. Germline CDR1 and CDR2: MNHEY and SVGEGT. The CDR3 is 13 residues long. The CDR3 here is CASSDWGDLEQFF. The CDR3 bases are TGTGCCAGCAGCGACTGGGGGGATTTAGAGCAGTTCTTC.

V gene TRBV2 combines with J gene TRBJ2-1; perhaps TRBD1 as D (5 bases). V lost 4 bases and J 1 base, leaving 11 bases between the germline ends. Germline lookup yields CDR1 SNHLY and CDR2 FYNNEI. CDR3 length: 15 residues. The CDR3 is CASSVPGLSYNEQFF. CDR3 DNA: TGTGCCAGCAGTGTGCCAGGGCTATCCTACAATGAGCAGTTCTTC.

V and J are TRBV6-5 and TRBJ1-2, with TRBD1 matching 7 bases. The CDR3 is 15 residues long. The germline gives CDR1 MNHEY, CDR2 SVGAGI. The V gene end was trimmed by 0 bases and the J gene end by 1 base; junction bases not matched to a gene: 2. The DNA for the CDR3 is TGTGCCAGCAGTTACTCAAGACAGGGTAACTATGGCTACACCTTC. It yields the protein CASSYSRQGNYGYTF.

V is TRBV6-5 and J is TRBJ2-7; 8 bases map to TRBD2. Germline V gives CDR1 MNHEY, CDR2 SVGAGI. J lost 4 bases, V lost 2 bases, and 10 bases had no gene match. The CDR3 spans 16 residues. The CDR3 bases are TGTGCCAGCAGTTACGCCGGAGCGGGGGAGGGATACGAGCAGTACTTC. Residues: CASSYAGAGEGYEQYF.

The V gene is TRBV4-1, the J gene TRBJ1-4; D unclear. Germline lookup yields CDR1 MGHRA and CDR2 YSYEKL. The CDR3 is 13 amino acids. Trimming took off 0 bases at V and 7 bases at J, with 6 bases between the two ends. CDR3 bases: TGCGCCAGCAGCCAAGAAGCGGGTGAAAAACTGTTTTTT. Translated: CASSQEAGEKLFF.

The chain recombines TRBV6-1 with TRBJ2-7, with TRBD1 identical over 8 bases. The V and J ends lost 2 bases and 0 bases, in that order; junction bases with no gene match: 6. There are 16 residues in the CDR3. Looked up from germline, CDR1 is MNHNS and CDR2 is SASEGT. The CDR3: CASSEMSQGDSYEQYF. In DNA form, the CDR3 reads TGTGCCAGCAGTGAAATGTCACAGGGGGACTCCTACGAGCAGTACTTC.

J is TRBJ2-3 and V is TRBV11-1; 10 bases fit TRBD2. The V and J ends lost 6 bases and 3 bases, in that order; junction bases with no gene match: 6. CDR1 is SGHAT and CDR2 is FQDESV in the germline V gene (reference sequence). CDR3 length equals 15 residues. Written as DNA, the CDR3 is TGTGCCAGCAGAGCGAGCGGGGGGGGAACAGATACGCAGTATTTT. Residues: CASRASGGGTDTQYF. The entire variable domain, with the rest obtained from reference TRBV11-1 and TRBJ2-3, is as follows: EAEVAQSPRYKITEKSQAVAFWCDPISGHATLYWYRQILGQGPELLVQFQDESVVDDSQLPKDRFSAERLKGVDSTLKIQPAELGDSAMYLCASRASGGGTDTQYFGPGTRLTVL.

The V call is TRBV6-1, the J call TRBJ2-3; TRBD2 agrees at 9 bases. Germline CDR1 reads MNHNS; CDR2 reads SASEGT. The trim removed 2 bases at V and 2 bases at J, leaving 5 bases unmatched. The CDR3 is made up of 16 amino acids. CDR3: CASSERLAGYTDTQYF. The CDR3 bases are TGTGCCAGCAGTGAAAGGCTAGCGGGGTACACAGATACGCAGTATTTT.

This sequence joins TRBV6-5 and TRBJ1-2; D possibly corresponds to TRBD1 (6 bases). This CDR3 region has 15 residues. Germline assignment: CDR1 MNHEY and CDR2 SVGAGI. V gave up 0 bases and J gave up 4 bases, with 12 bases separating them. The DNA of the CDR3 is TGTGCCAGCAGTTACTCGCAGGGGCATATCTATGGCTACACCTTC. This translates into CASSYSQGHIYGYTF.

This clone was picked up one time. The chain combines TRBV7-9 with TRBJ1-2; the D gene is possibly TRBD1 (5 bases). The CDR3 spans 13 residues. V gave up 10 bases and J gave up 2 bases, with 14 bases separating them. Germline V lookup: CDR1 SEHNR, CDR2 FQNEAQ (reference sequence). The CDR3, as DNA: TGTGCCACCAACCGGGAGGGGAACTATGGCTACACCTTC. Residues: CATNREGNYGYTF.

The rearrangement uses TRBV7-8 and TRBJ1-4; no clear D gene. The CDR3 runs to 15 residues. The germline V and J ends were trimmed by 5 bases and 2 bases, with 12 bases remaining between them. Germline V gives CDR1 SGHVS, CDR2 FQNEAQ. The CDR3 region is CASSPRGRTNEKLFF. The CDR3 region has the DNA TGTGCCAGCAGCCCGAGAGGGAGGACTAATGAAAAACTGTTTTTT.

CDR3 bases: TGTGCCACCAGTGATTTCGCAGATACGCAGTATTTT. This encodes CATSDFADTQYF. The chain combines TRBV24-1 with TRBJ2-3, with no clear D. V was trimmed by 1 base and J by 4 bases, leaving 2 bases between them. Germline-derived CDR1 and CDR2 are KGHDR and SFDVKD. This CDR3 is built from 12 residues.